This TCR beta chain was observed in a study of technical replicates of blood from a few donors (dated by TCRdb to the late 2010s). Libraries were built with the immunoSEQ multiplex PCR assay. The source is immuneACCESS, and TCRdb retained only in-frame sequences with V and J called. Part of the clones is not carried over; for the studies checked, unresolved V genes explain less than half of this, and the remainder is unexplained. This sample comprises 40,000 to 60,000 clones, more than 85% of them detected only once. 3.5% to 5% of the sample rests with the top ten. Its CDR3 holds 15 amino acids, cysteine through phenylalanine. Here the CDR3 DNA is all that survives: 45 bases in frame from base 1. For CDR1 and CDR2, the germline V gene (reference sequence) lists SEHNR and FQNEAQ. Trimming accounts for 5 bases at V and 6 bases at J, while the number of junction bases matched to no gene is 6. Note on this clone: No antigen is known for it. Base qualities are not provided; no much larger clone lies one nucleotide away.

The receptor was isolated from a human donor in good health. Some clones in this sample may be carry-over from other donors' samples. The specimen was PBMCs. The chain is made from TRBV7-9 and TRBJ1-4, with 10 bases matching TRBD1. The DNA reads as follows: TGTGCCAGCAGCCGCCACGGACAGGGGGATGAAAAACTGTTTTTT. Translated, it reads CASSRHGQGDEKLFF.